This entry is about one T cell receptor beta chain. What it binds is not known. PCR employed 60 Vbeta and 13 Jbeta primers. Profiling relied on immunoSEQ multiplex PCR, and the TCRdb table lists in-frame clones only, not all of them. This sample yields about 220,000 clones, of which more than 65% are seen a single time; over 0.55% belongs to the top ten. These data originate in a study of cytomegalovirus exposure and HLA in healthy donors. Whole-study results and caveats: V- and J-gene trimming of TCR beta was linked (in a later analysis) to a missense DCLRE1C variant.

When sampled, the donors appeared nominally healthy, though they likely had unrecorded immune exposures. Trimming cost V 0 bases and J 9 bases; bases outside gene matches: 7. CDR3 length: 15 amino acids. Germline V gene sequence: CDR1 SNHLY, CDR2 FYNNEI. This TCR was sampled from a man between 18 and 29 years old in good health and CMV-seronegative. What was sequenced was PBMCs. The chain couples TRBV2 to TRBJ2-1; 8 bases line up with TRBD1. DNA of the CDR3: TGTGCCAGCAGTGAAGCCAGGGGGCTAAGTATTGAGCAGTTCTTC. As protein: CASSEARGLSIEQFF.